A single sample gave rise to the 10 T cell receptor beta chains below, sequenced in a study of tumor-infiltrating lymphocytes in primary liver carcinoma. Taking about 19-32 mg of unsorted bulk tissue, the authors co-extracted RNA and DNA. Constant-region priming of approximately 500 ng total RNA yielded TCR beta cDNA. ARM-PCR, slightly modified, supplied the TCR beta libraries through three nested multiplex PCR rounds. Investigators reported that the first two PCR rounds, at 10 to 11 cycles each, used TRBV1-TRBV30 forward primers with a C-beta reverse primer. TCRdb itself ran the multiplex PCR reads through MiXCR, one entry per CDR3 protein. The table shows around 190,000 distinct CDR3 sequences, with 85% occurring only once. The sequenced sample was tumor tissue from primary liver carcinoma. The receptors were gathered from a man in his forties with primary liver carcinoma and hepatitis B virus infection.

As to this clonotype: Germline and junction disagree at one end, which may indicate a read error. The DNA for the CDR3 is TGTGCTAGCAGGGAGGTTAGCACAGATACGCACTATTTT. It is translated as CASREVSTDTHYF. The chain couples TRBV6-2 or TRBV6-3 to TRBJ2-3, with D possibly being TRBD2 (6 bases). The CDR3 covers 13 residues. Germline loops: CDR1 MNHEY, CDR2 SVGEGT.

About this clonotype itself: Germline and junction disagree at one end, which may indicate a read error. CDR3 sequence (DNA): TGTGCCAGTAGTCCCGTCGGGGGCACCGGGGAGCTGTTTTTC. It translates to CASSPVGGTGELFF. The J gene is TRBJ2-2, the V gene TRBV19; D possibly uses TRBD1 or TRBD2 (6 bases each). From germline, CDR1 is LNHDA and CDR2 SQIVND (reference sequence). This CDR3 is built from 14 residues.

As concerns this clonotype: One end of the junction is discordant with germline, which a read error may explain. The rearrangement joins TRBV4-3 to TRBJ2-1; tentative D call: TRBD2 (6 bases). Germline V gene lookup returns CDR1 LGHNA and CDR2 YSLEER. The CDR3 is made up of 17 amino acids. CDR3 residues: CASSQDLRRAYYNVQFF. The CDR3 DNA is TGCGCCAGCAGTCAAGATCTGCGGAGGGCATACTACAATGTGCAGTTCTTC.

As regards this clonotype: One junction end does not reproduce the germline sequence, and a read error may be involved. V is TRBV4-3 and J is TRBJ2-1; 9 bases are a match to TRBD2. Germline CDR1 LGHNA, CDR2 YSLEER. This CDR3 is 15 amino acids long. The CDR3 protein is CASSQERAGGYEQFF. The CDR3 bases are TGCGCAAGCAGCCAAGAGCGAGCGGGAGGCTATGAGCAGTTCTTC.

The chain carries TRBV11-2 and TRBJ1-2; unclear D gene. This CDR3 is 14 amino acids long. Trimming cost V 9 bases and J 5 bases, with 19 bases left between them. In germline, CDR1 is SGHAT, CDR2 FQNNGV. CDR3 amino acids: CASRLDRAAYGYTF. Here the CDR3 DNA reads TGTGCCAGTAGGTTAGATCGAGCAGCTTATGGCTACACCTTC.

This clonotype was counted once. A junction end diverges from the germline sequence, so it may reflect a read error. This chain joins TRBV11-2 and TRBJ2-1; D is unresolved. Germline lookup yields CDR1 SGHAT and CDR2 FQNNGV. The CDR3 has 12 residues. As DNA, the CDR3 is TGTCCCAGCAGCTATTACTACAATAAGCAGTTCTTC. Its translation is CPSSYYYNKQFF.

To note about this clonotype: Relative to the germline gene, one junction end is altered; a read error may explain this. The rearrangement joins TRBV29-1 to TRBJ2-5; 7 nucleotides line up with TRBD1. The CDR3 contains 15 residues. The V gene's germline CDR1 is SQVTM and CDR2 ANQGSEA. CDR3 residues: CSVEAERGRAETQCF. CDR3 bases: TGCAGCGTTGAAGCGGAGAGGGGGCGAGCAGAGACGCAGTGCTTC. The full variable domain, completed using reference TRBV29-1 and TRBJ2-5, is SAVISQKPSRDICQRGTSLTIQCQVDSQVTMMFWYRQQPGQSLTLIATANQGSEATYESGFVIDKFPISRPNLTFSTLTVSNMSPEDSSIYLCSVEAERGRAETQCFGPGTRLLVL.

A remark on this clonotype: One end of the junction fails to match germline, which may point to a read error. The rearrangement links TRBV6-2 or TRBV6-3 to TRBJ2-7; no definite D call. CDR1 and CDR2 (germline): MNHEY, SVGEGT. The CDR3 consists of 13 residues. The CDR3 sequence is CASNGRYPYEQYF. The CDR3 DNA is TGTGCCAGCAATGGGCGTTATCCCTATGAGCAGTACTTC.

This sequence joins TRBV7-8 and TRBJ2-2; D perhaps matches TRBD1 (6 bases). V was pared by 9 bases and J by 4 bases, with 27 bases between. The CDR3 spans 18 residues. CDR1 is SGHVS and CDR2 is FQNEAQ in the germline V gene. The CDR3 spells CARRLTPPGHAPTGELFF. CDR3 nucleotides: TGTGCCAGGAGACTAACCCCTCCGGGACATGCTCCCACCGGGGAGCTGTTTTTT.

This clonotype was found once. A read error is possible here, since a much larger clone lies one base away. The chain uses TRBV2 and TRBJ2-7; no reliable D call. Germline V gives CDR1 SNHLY, CDR2 FYNNEI. This CDR3 is built from 14 residues. Trimming pared 6 bases from V and 5 bases from J, leaving 17 bases between. The CDR3 DNA follows: TGTGCCAGCAGGAAAGTAAGGGCCTCGGACGAGCAGTACTTC. Translation: CASRKVRASDEQYF.